The 24 T cell receptor beta chains listed next were all sequenced from one sample in a study of T cell responses to AZD1222 COVID-19 vaccine. Produced via immunoSEQ multiplex PCR; TCRdb's table is partial and in-frame only. The repertoire holds around 160,000 clones, with around 91% as singletons. The sample in question was peripheral blood, obtained on day 0 of AZD1222 vaccination. The receptors derive from an adult in good health.

Comment on this clone: This specimen includes other DNA sequences encoding the same CDR3. This chain joins TRBV5-1 and TRBJ2-5, with D possibly matching TRBD2 (6 bases). Per germline, CDR1 SGHRS and CDR2 YFSETQ. With 4 bases removed from V and 3 bases from J, the gap between germline ends came to 10 bases. The length of the CDR3 is 13 residues. CDR3 sequence: CASSLWGEETQYF. CDR3 in DNA: TGCGCCAGCAGCCTCTGGGGGGAAGAGACCCAGTACTTC.

V usage is TRBV2 and J usage is TRBJ2-1; TRBD2 aligns across 7 bases. Germline V CDR1 and CDR2: SNHLY, FYNNEI. The V and J ends lost 1 base and 4 bases, in that order; junction bases with no gene match: 7. This CDR3 region has 16 residues. CDR3: CASSEVGIAGYNEQFF. CDR3 coding DNA: TGTGCCAGCAGTGAAGTCGGGATAGCGGGTTACAATGAGCAGTTCTTC.

The genes are TRBV7-2 and TRBJ1-1, with no clear D. The CDR3 loop spans 14 amino acids. CDR1 is SGHTA, CDR2 FQGNSA, per germline. Trimming cost V 3 bases and J 3 bases, with 11 bases left between them. CDR3: CASSFLTRDTEAFF. The CDR3 DNA is TGTGCCAGCAGCTTTCTTACACGGGACACTGAAGCTTTCTTT.

The CDR3 loop reads CASSPRSGTGSYEQYF. In nucleotides, the CDR3 is TGTGCCAGCAGCCCCCGCTCCGGGACAGGGTCCTACGAGCAGTACTTC. V usage is TRBV7-8 and J usage is TRBJ2-7; TRBD1 aligns across 9 bases. This CDR3 is built from 16 residues. Germline values: CDR1 SGHVS, CDR2 FQNEAQ. The V segment lost 5 bases and the J segment 1 base; nucleotides outside the gene matches: 9.

In the case of this clone: One end of the junction fails to match germline, which may point to a read error. The chain employs TRBV5-4 and TRBJ2-1; possibly TRBD2 for D (6 bases). This CDR3 contains 14 residues. Per germline, CDR1 SGHNT and CDR2 YYREEE (reference sequence). CDR3 DNA: TGTGCCAGCAGCCCGGGTGGGGGGTACAATGAGCAATTCTTC. It specifies CASSPGGGYNEQFF.

V is TRBV12-3 or TRBV12-4 and J is TRBJ1-1; 8 nucleotides agree with TRBD1. The V and J ends lost 7 bases and 4 bases, in that order; junction bases with no gene match: 5. This CDR3 has 13 amino acids. In nucleotides, the CDR3 is TGTGCCAGCATCATACAGGGGGGCACTGAAGCTTTCTTT. Its protein is CASIIQGGTEAFF.

This sequence joins TRBV29-1 and TRBJ1-2; TRBD1 matches at 7 bases. This CDR3 is 15 amino acids long. The J segment lost 3 bases and the V segment lost 1 base, leaving 8 bases of the junction unmatched. CDR1 SQVTM and CDR2 ANQGSEA come from the germline V gene. The CDR3 is CSVEVVGGGHYGYTF. The DNA of the CDR3 is TGCAGCGTTGAAGTGGTGGGAGGGGGCCACTATGGCTACACCTTC.

This CDR3 reads CASSIRTSGDLTDTQYF. CDR3 sequence (DNA): TGTGCCAGTAGTATAAGGACTAGCGGAGACCTCACAGATACGCAGTATTTT. The V and J genes are TRBV19 and TRBJ2-3; 10 bases are a match to TRBD2. CDR1 is LNHDA and CDR2 is SQIVND in the germline V gene (reference sequence). Trimming removed 2 bases from V and 2 bases from J; junction bases left unmatched: 7. This CDR3 has 17 amino acids.

Concerning this clone itself: Compared with germline, one end of the junction differs, possibly owing to a read error. The chain uses TRBV6-1 and TRBJ1-4; D is possibly TRBD1 (6 bases). The CDR3 has 10 residues. The germline CDR1 and CDR2 sequences are MNHNS and SASEGT. The chain's CDR3 is CASSEGQEVF. The CDR3 coding sequence is TGTGCCAGCAGTGAGGGACAAGAGGTTTTT.

The V gene is TRBV6-5, the J gene TRBJ1-2; no firm D call. The CDR3 sequence is 12 residues long. The germline V and J ends were trimmed by 3 bases and 5 bases, with 7 bases remaining between them. CDR1 is MNHEY and CDR2 is SVGAGI in the germline V gene. In DNA, the CDR3 is TGTGCCAGCAGTTATCCGGGGTATGGCTACACCTTC. Translating it yields CASSYPGYGYTF.

This rearrangement joins TRBV7-3 to TRBJ2-2; D possibly corresponds to TRBD1 (6 bases). The CDR3 has 13 residues. Germline V gene lookup returns CDR1 SGHTA and CDR2 FQGTGA. Deletions cut 5 bases from V and 6 bases from J, with 10 bases between. CDR3 region: CASSPKGAGELFF. The CDR3 DNA reads TGTGCCAGCAGCCCGAAGGGGGCCGGGGAGCTGTTTTTT.

This chain uses TRBV6-4 with TRBJ1-1, with D uncertain. Per germline, CDR1 MRHNA and CDR2 SNTAGT. The CDR3 is made up of 18 amino acids. The V and J ends lost 8 bases and 4 bases respectively, with 29 bases between them. CDR3 amino acids: CASPKETVARPGGTEAFF. CDR3 sequence (DNA): TGTGCCAGCCCCAAGGAGACCGTTGCCCGCCCGGGCGGCACTGAAGCTTTCTTT.

The chain combines TRBV19 with TRBJ2-1; 7 bases agree with TRBD1. CDR3 length: 13 amino acids. The germline gives CDR1 LNHDA, CDR2 SQIVND (reference sequence). V trimming: 9 bases; J trimming: 4 bases; junction bases outside the gene matches: 6. CDR3 sequence: CASLDRSYNEQFF. CDR3 coding DNA: TGTGCCAGCTTGGACAGGAGTTACAATGAGCAGTTCTTC.

The V call is TRBV28, the J call TRBJ1-2, with D hard to call. Germline CDR1 reads MDHEN; CDR2 reads SYDVKM. This CDR3 has 12 residues. The V end was cut by 8 bases, the J end by 0 bases, with 7 bases between. In DNA form, the CDR3 reads TGTGCCAGCCAAGCCACTAACTATGGCTACACCTTC. It translates to CASQATNYGYTF.

This chain joins TRBV15 and TRBJ1-1; D not certain. The CDR3 is 14 amino acids. Germline assignment: CDR1 LNHNV and CDR2 YYDKDF (reference sequence). The ends were cut back, 0 bases at V and 7 bases at J, with 12 bases in the middle. CDR3: CATSRDPGRDEAFF. The CDR3 bases are TGTGCCACCAGCAGAGATCCCGGACGTGATGAAGCTTTCTTT.

The V gene is TRBV5-5, the J gene TRBJ1-2; D uncertain. The length of the CDR3 is 12 residues. Trimming shortened V by 4 bases and J by 6 bases, and 10 bases separated the two germline ends. CDR1 and CDR2 from the germline V gene are SGHKS and YYEKEE (reference sequence). CDR3 sequence (DNA): TGTGCCAGCAGCCCCAGATTTGATGGCTACACCTTC. Encoded protein: CASSPRFDGYTF.

This chain links TRBV4-1 with TRBJ2-5, with D possibly matching TRBD2 (5 bases). Between the trimmed V and J ends, which lost 0 bases and 4 bases, there was a span of 15 bases. The CDR3 has 16 residues. Per the germline V gene, CDR1 is MGHRA and CDR2 is YSYEKL. The CDR3 nucleotides read TGCGCCAGCAGCCAAGATCATGTCGGGAAGGGAGAGACCCAGTACTTC. Amino acids: CASSQDHVGKGETQYF.

V and J are TRBV14 and TRBJ2-1, with 7 bases that match TRBD2. The germline V gene has CDR1 SGHDN and CDR2 FVKESK. V was clipped by 1 base and J by 7 bases; unmatched bases: 4. The CDR3 contains 14 residues. The CDR3 protein is CASSQAWGGNEQFF. CDR3 in DNA: TGTGCCAGCAGCCAAGCGTGGGGGGGGAATGAGCAGTTCTTC.

The rearrangement joins TRBV7-6 to TRBJ2-7, with 7 bases lining up with TRBD2. CDR3 length: 15 residues. Germline-derived CDR1 and CDR2 are SGHVS and FNYEAQ. V gave up 1 base and J gave up 2 bases; unmatched junction bases: 5. CDR3 amino acids: CASSLESSGTYEQYF. CDR3 nucleotides: TGTGCCAGCAGCTTAGAATCGAGCGGGACCTACGAGCAGTACTTC. Looking up the rest from reference TRBV7-6 and TRBJ2-7 gives the full variable domain: GAGVSQSPRYKVTKRGQDVALRCDPISGHVSLYWYRQALGQGPEFLTYFNYEAQQDKSGLPNDRFSAERPEGSISTLTIQRTEQRDSAMYRCASSLESSGTYEQYFGPGTRLTVT.

The chain links TRBV10-3 to TRBJ1-6, with D tentatively TRBD1 (5 bases). In germline, CDR1 is ENHRY, CDR2 SYGVKD. Trimming shortened V by 3 bases and J by 3 bases, and 18 bases separated the two germline ends. The CDR3 length is 18 residues. CDR3 in amino acids: CAISEGLRAGFYNSPLHF. CDR3 coding DNA: TGTGCCATCAGTGAAGGGTTACGAGCAGGGTTCTATAATTCACCCCTCCACTTT.

The V gene is TRBV12-3 or TRBV12-4, the J gene TRBJ1-4; D not certain. Trimming left V 5 bases short and J 0 bases short, with 4 bases between. There are 13 residues in the CDR3. The CDR3 region is CASSQTTNEKLFF. In DNA form, the CDR3 reads TGTGCCAGCAGTCAGACAACTAATGAAAAACTGTTTTTT.

This clone has a single count. The chain combines TRBV6-5 with TRBJ1-2; TRBD1 aligns across 9 bases. CDR1 and CDR2 from the germline V gene are MNHEY and SVGAGI. Trimming cost V 7 bases and J 4 bases; bases outside gene matches: 7. This CDR3 is built from 14 residues. The CDR3, as DNA: TGTGCCAGCAATTCGGACAGGGGACCCTATGGCTACACCTTC. Its translation: CASNSDRGPYGYTF.

The V call is TRBV5-4, the J call TRBJ2-7, with 14 bases that match TRBD2. The CDR3 consists of 15 residues. V gave up 3 bases and J gave up 4 bases; unmatched junction bases: 3. Per germline, CDR1 SGHNT and CDR2 YYREEE (reference sequence). The CDR3 here is CASSSGLAGAYEQYF. DNA for the CDR3: TGTGCCAGCAGCTCGGGACTAGCGGGAGCGTACGAGCAGTACTTC.

Regarding this clone: The sample contains more than one DNA sequence encoding this CDR3. This chain links TRBV9 with TRBJ2-7; TRBD2 might be the D (5 bases). V shed 0 bases and J shed 4 bases, with 11 bases lying between them. The CDR3 runs to 14 residues. Germline-derived CDR1 and CDR2 are SGDLS and YYNGEE. CDR3: CASSVGLASYEQYF. The CDR3 DNA is TGTGCCAGCAGCGTAGGGCTAGCCAGTTACGAGCAGTACTTC.